Sequencing of this TCR beta chain was carried out in a study of cytomegalovirus exposure and HLA in healthy donors. CDR3 length equals 15 residues. V was clipped by 5 bases and J by 0 bases; unmatched bases: 4. Germline V lookup: CDR1 SGHAT, CDR2 FQNNGV. PCR involved 60 Vbeta and 13 Jbeta primers. Generated by immunoSEQ multiplex PCR, the TCRdb table keeps only in-frame clones and is missing some. The sample lists around 230,000 clones, more than 70% occurring once. The TCR comes from a boy younger than 18 in good health and CMV-seronegative. Input material: PBMCs. The chain carries TRBV11-2 and TRBJ2-7; 10 nucleotides align to TRBD2. The CDR3 DNA reads TGTGCCAGCAGCCCGTGGACTAGCGGCTCCTACGAGCAGTACTTC. It encodes CASSPWTSGSYEQYF.